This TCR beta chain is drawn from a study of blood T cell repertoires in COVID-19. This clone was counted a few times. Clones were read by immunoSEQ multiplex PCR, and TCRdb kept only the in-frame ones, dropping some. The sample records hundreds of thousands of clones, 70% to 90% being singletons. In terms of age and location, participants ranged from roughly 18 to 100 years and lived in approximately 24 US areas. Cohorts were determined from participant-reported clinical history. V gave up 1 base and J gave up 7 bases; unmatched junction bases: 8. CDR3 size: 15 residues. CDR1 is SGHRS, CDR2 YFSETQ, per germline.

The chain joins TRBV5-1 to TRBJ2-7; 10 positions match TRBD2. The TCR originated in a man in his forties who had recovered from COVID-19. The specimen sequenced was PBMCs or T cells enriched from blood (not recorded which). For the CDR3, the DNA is TGCGCCAGCAGCTTGACTAGCGGGATCCCGTGGGAGCAGTACTTC. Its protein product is CASSLTSGIPWEQYF.